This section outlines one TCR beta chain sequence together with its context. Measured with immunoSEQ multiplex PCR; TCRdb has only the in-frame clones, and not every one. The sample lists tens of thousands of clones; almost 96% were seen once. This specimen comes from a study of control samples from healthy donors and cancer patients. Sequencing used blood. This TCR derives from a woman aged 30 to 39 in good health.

CDR3 coding DNA: TGTGCCAGCTCCCCAGGGGGTGCTAGGGCCGGGGAGCTGTTTTTT. Its protein product is CASSPGGARAGELFF. The chain recombines TRBV6-5 with TRBJ2-2, with 7 positions matching TRBD1. Germline loops: CDR1 MNHEY, CDR2 SVGAGI. CDR3 length: 15 amino acids. The ends lost 8 bases at V and 6 bases at J; junction bases unmatched: 12.